These 29 T cell receptor beta chains came from one sample sequenced in a study of blood T cell repertoires in COVID-19 (dated by TCRdb to the early 2020s). Library preparation was by the immunoSEQ multiplex PCR assay. Drawn from immuneACCESS, this table holds only the in-frame rearrangements with V and J called that TCRdb kept. Clones are partly lost; checked studies trace under half to an unresolved V gene and leave the rest unexplained. The sample table lists around 300,000 clones, roughly nine tenths of them with a count of one. The ten top clones hold about 2.7% of the sample. Sequences were obtained from PBMCs or T cells enriched from blood (not recorded which). The receptors come from a woman between 18 and 29 years old who had recovered from COVID-19.

The V call is TRBV11-3, the J call TRBJ1-1, with 9 bases that match TRBD1. The junction had 7 bases not matched to a gene; V was cut back by 4 bases and J by 4 bases. CDR1 and CDR2 (germline): SGHNT, YENEEA. This CDR3 comprises 15 residues. The CDR3 coding sequence is TGTGCCAGCAGCTCGCCGGGGGACAGGGCCACTGAAGCTTTCTTT. This gives the protein CASSSPGDRATEAFF.

The V and J genes are TRBV19 and TRBJ2-5, with TRBD2 matching 8 bases. This CDR3 region has 15 residues. Germline V gives CDR1 LNHDA, CDR2 SQIVND (reference sequence). After removal of 1 base from V and 3 bases from J, the junction contained 4 bases not matched to a gene. The CDR3 here is CASSIVRGEEETQYF. CDR3 nucleotide sequence: TGTGCCAGTAGTATAGTGCGGGGGGAGGAAGAGACCCAGTACTTC.

This sequence joins TRBV7-6 and TRBJ2-3; D is possibly TRBD2 (5 bases). The CDR3 totals 15 residues. V lost 1 base, J lost 4 bases, and 12 bases lay in between. From germline, CDR1 is SGHVS and CDR2 FNYEAQ. The CDR3 DNA reads as TGTGCCAGCAGCTTAGACATTAGCGCGGCAGATACGCAGTATTTT. The encoded protein is CASSLDISAADTQYF.

The chain employs TRBV7-2 and TRBJ2-1, with D perhaps matching TRBD2 (6 bases). Germline V gene sequence: CDR1 SGHTA, CDR2 FQGNSA. The CDR3 totals 15 residues. Trimming stripped 3 bases from V and 8 bases from J, with 17 bases between. CDR3 sequence reads: CASSFPMGGRDEQFF. CDR3 nucleotide sequence: TGTGCCAGCAGCTTCCCAATGGGGGGTAGGGATGAGCAGTTCTTC. The full variable domain, with the rest looked up from reference TRBV7-2 and TRBJ2-1, is GAGVSQSPSNKVTEKGKDVELRCDPISGHTALYWYRQSLGQGLEFLIYFQGNSAPDKSGLPSDRFSAERTGGSVSTLTIQRTQQEDSAVYLCASSFPMGGRDEQFFGPGTRLTVL.

The chain is built from TRBV10-1 and TRBJ2-5; maybe TRBD2 (5 bases). V was trimmed by 0 bases and J by 4 bases, leaving 9 bases between them. The germline V gene encodes CDR1 WNHNN and CDR2 SYGVQD (reference sequence). The CDR3 covers 14 residues. The CDR3 bases are TGCGCCAGCAGTGAGTCCCCGGGGAGAGAGACCCAGTACTTC. Protein product: CASSESPGRETQYF.

This sequence joins TRBV4-2 and TRBJ1-2; maybe TRBD1 (6 bases). Germline assignment: CDR1 LGHNA and CDR2 YNFKEQ. Trimming removed 0 bases at V and 4 bases at J, with 15 bases between. CDR3 length equals 16 residues. CDR3: CASSQDLRGRVYGYTF. The CDR3 coding sequence is TGTGCCAGCAGCCAAGATCTCAGGGGTCGGGTCTATGGCTACACCTTC.

The rearrangement uses TRBV5-1 and TRBJ2-5, with TRBD2 as a possible D gene (6 bases). The germline V and J ends were trimmed by 0 bases and 1 base, with 7 bases remaining between them. The CDR3 extends over 14 amino acids. Per the germline V gene, CDR1 is SGHRS and CDR2 is YFSETQ. The CDR3 DNA is TGCGCCAGCAGCTTGGTTAGCGGCCAAGAGACCCAGTACTTC. This translates into CASSLVSGQETQYF.

The chain carries TRBV7-3 and TRBJ2-3; TRBD1 matches 9 bases. This CDR3 is 13 amino acids long. The J segment lost 4 bases and the V segment lost 8 bases, leaving 4 bases of the junction unmatched. The V gene's germline CDR1 is SGHTA and CDR2 FQGTGA. The CDR3 region has the DNA TGTGCCAGCGCAACAGGGGGCTCAGATACGCAGTATTTT. Protein sequence: CASATGGSDTQYF. Variable domain in full (rest from reference TRBV7-3 and TRBJ2-3): GAGVSQTPSNKVTEKGKYVELRCDPISGHTALYWYRQSLGQGPEFLIYFQGTGAADDSGLPNDRFFAVRPEGSVSTLKIQRTERGDSAVYLCASATGGSDTQYFGPGTRLTVL.

V gene TRBV12-5 combines with J gene TRBJ2-7; D is perhaps TRBD2 (6 bases). Deletions cut 7 bases from V and 0 bases from J, with 10 bases between. This CDR3 is 13 amino acids long. The germline gives CDR1 LGHNT, CDR2 FRNRAP. CDR3 protein: CASDGGHSYEQYF. In DNA, the CDR3 is TGTGCTAGTGATGGAGGGCACTCCTACGAGCAGTACTTC.

The V and J genes are TRBV29-1 and TRBJ2-3, with D possibly being TRBD2 (6 bases). Germline V gene sequence: CDR1 SQVTM, CDR2 ANQGSEA. The CDR3 sequence is 15 residues long. Trimming left V 4 bases short and J 1 base short, with 15 bases between. DNA of the CDR3: TGCAGCGTTGTGGCGGAGCGGGCCCGCACAGATACGCAGTATTTT. It is translated as CSVVAERARTDTQYF.

The V and J genes are TRBV27 and TRBJ2-2; the D gene is possibly TRBD2 (6 bases). CDR1 and CDR2 from the germline V gene are MNHEY and SMNVEV (reference sequence). The germline V and J ends were trimmed by 3 bases and 3 bases, with 20 bases remaining between them. The CDR3 sequence is 18 residues long. The CDR3 is CASSFPAPVSGDTGELFF. The CDR3 region has the DNA TGTGCCAGCAGTTTCCCCGCCCCGGTGTCGGGGGACACCGGGGAGCTGTTTTTT.

The chain uses TRBV9 and TRBJ2-1, with TRBD2 matching 10 bases. The CDR3 has 16 residues. Germline V CDR1 and CDR2: SGDLS, YYNGEE. The ends lost 0 bases at V and 8 bases at J; junction bases unmatched: 8. DNA of the CDR3: TGTGCCAGCAGCGTAGCAGCGGGAGGGCCTGGGGATGAGCAGTTCTTC. As protein: CASSVAAGGPGDEQFF.

The rearrangement uses TRBV4-3 and TRBJ2-3; possibly TRBD1 for D (6 bases). Deletions cut 1 base from V and 3 bases from J, with 14 bases between. Germline values: CDR1 LGHNA, CDR2 YSLEER. The CDR3 has 16 amino acids. CDR3 sequence reads: CASSQVGHRETDTQYF. The DNA for the CDR3 is TGCGCCAGCAGCCAAGTGGGGCACAGGGAAACAGATACGCAGTATTTT.

The V gene is TRBV20-1, the J gene TRBJ2-1; unclear D gene. The V gene lost 5 bases and the J gene lost 4 bases, with 6 bases spanning the gap. The CDR3 is 11 amino acids. Germline assignment: CDR1 DFQATT and CDR2 SNEGSKA (reference sequence). The CDR3 loop is CSAGLYNEQFF. For the CDR3, the DNA is TGCAGTGCTGGCCTTTACAATGAGCAGTTCTTC.

About this clone: The junction differs from germline at one of its ends, possibly a read error. The J gene is TRBJ2-1, the V gene TRBV3-1 (or the pseudogene TRBV3-2); 14 bases agree with TRBD2. Germline CDR1 and CDR2: LGHDT and YNNKEL (reference sequence). The length of the CDR3 is 15 residues. Here the CDR3 reads CASSKDGTSGGEQFF. The CDR3 region has the DNA TGTGCCAGCAGCAAAGATGGGACTAGCGGGGGTGAGCAGTTCTTC.

The V gene is TRBV7-9, the J gene TRBJ1-1; D is perhaps TRBD1 (6 bases). This CDR3 region has 17 residues. Trimming removed 6 bases at V and 0 bases at J, with 20 bases between. Germline V gene lookup returns CDR1 SEHNR and CDR2 FQNEAQ (reference sequence). The CDR3 coding sequence is TGTGCCAGCAGACGTCCGGGACAAACCATTTTGAACACTGAAGCTTTCTTT. Protein: CASRRPGQTILNTEAFF.

The rearrangement joins TRBV13 to TRBJ2-3, with a possible D match to TRBD1 (5 bases). The CDR3 contains 16 residues. Germline V lookup: CDR1 PRHDT, CDR2 FYEKMQ (reference sequence). The germline V and J ends were trimmed by 3 bases and 6 bases, with 19 bases remaining between them. CDR3 amino acids: CASSFVQTARRDTQYF. For the CDR3, the DNA is TGTGCCAGCAGCTTCGTCCAGACAGCCCGCCGGGATACGCAGTATTTT.

This clone was detected only once. The chain employs TRBV30 and TRBJ1-1; D is unresolved. This CDR3 has 10 residues. V was clipped by 4 bases and J by 6 bases, with 6 bases between them. The V gene's germline CDR1 is GTSNPN and CDR2 SVGIG (reference sequence). The CDR3 DNA reads TGTGCCTGGATCTTCTCTGAAGCTTTCTTT. The encoded protein is CAWIFSEAFF.

The chain joins TRBV7-8 to TRBJ2-1, with 7 bases identical to TRBD2. This CDR3 region has 19 residues. CDR1 is SGHVS and CDR2 is FQNEAQ in the germline V gene. Trimming took 5 bases from V and 5 from J; bases not matched to a gene: 21. The DNA for the CDR3 is TGTGCCAGCAGCCACCCAGGGTCGCTGGCGGGAGTAAAGAACAATGAGCAGTTCTTC. It yields the protein CASSHPGSLAGVKNNEQFF.

The chain has TRBV7-9 and TRBJ2-1, with 11 bases lining up with TRBD2. After removal of 1 base from V and 8 bases from J, the junction contained 4 bases not matched to a gene. There are 15 residues in the CDR3. CDR1 SEHNR and CDR2 FQNEAQ come from the germline V gene (reference sequence). The CDR3 bases are TGTGCCAGCAGCTTAGTTGCTAGCGGGGGGTATGAGCAGTTCTTC. This codes for CASSLVASGGYEQFF.

This clone appeared a single time. The chain has TRBV7-2 and TRBJ2-5, with a weak D call TRBD2 (6 bases). Trimming shortened V by 0 bases and J by 5 bases, and 10 bases separated the two germline ends. The CDR3 has 14 amino acids. Germline V lookup: CDR1 SGHTA, CDR2 FQGNSA. CDR3 in amino acids: CASSLAGGHETQYF. For the CDR3, the DNA is TGTGCCAGCAGCTTAGCGGGAGGTCACGAGACCCAGTACTTC.

V usage is TRBV11-3 and J usage is TRBJ1-4; D unresolved. Germline V gene data show CDR1 as SGHNT and CDR2 as YENEEA. The CDR3 is made up of 17 amino acids. V was shortened by 5 bases and J by 7 bases, with 23 bases between the two germline ends. The CDR3 spells CASSPSGSPEEGEKLFF. The CDR3 bases are TGTGCCAGCAGCCCGTCGGGGTCCCCGGAGGAGGGTGAAAAACTGTTTTTT.

The CDR3 sequence: CASSLDAIVRGAVSGEQFF. CDR3 nucleotide sequence: TGTGCCAGCAGTTTGGACGCAATAGTCAGGGGGGCCGTATCGGGTGAGCAGTTCTTC. The chain has TRBV28 and TRBJ2-1, with D possibly being TRBD1 (7 bases). V lost 3 bases and J 9 bases, leaving 30 bases between the germline ends. The CDR3 runs 19 residues. Germline CDR1 and CDR2: MDHEN and SYDVKM. Full variable domain (remainder filled in from reference TRBV28 and TRBJ2-1): DVKVTQSSRYLVKRTGEKVFLECVQDMDHENMFWYRQDPGLGLRLIYFSYDVKMKEKGDIPEGYSVSREKKERFSLILESASTNQTSMYLCASSLDAIVRGAVSGEQFFGPGTRLTVL.

The genes are TRBV30 and TRBJ2-1, with D possibly being TRBD1 (5 bases). The CDR3 has 14 amino acids. The V and J ends lost 1 base and 3 bases respectively, with 10 bases between them. CDR1 is GTSNPN, CDR2 SVGIG, per germline (reference sequence). CDR3 DNA sequence: TGTGCCTGGAGTGGCAGGGCAGTCTACAATGAGCAGTTCTTC. Amino acids: CAWSGRAVYNEQFF. Together with reference TRBV30 and TRBJ2-1, the CDR3 gives the full variable domain: SQTIHQWPATLVQPVGSPLSLECTVEGTSNPNLYWYRQAAGRGLQLLFYSVGIGQISSEVPQNLSASRPQDRQFILSSKKLLLSDSGFYLCAWSGRAVYNEQFFGPGTRLTVL.

This clone has a handful of counts. The sample contains more than one DNA sequence encoding this CDR3. The rearrangement links TRBV30 to TRBJ2-1, with 8 bases matching TRBD2. V lost 3 bases and J lost 3; bases outside the gene matches: 1. This CDR3 comprises 13 residues. From germline, CDR1 is GTSNPN and CDR2 SVGIG (reference sequence). For the CDR3, the DNA is TGTGCCTGGAGCACTAGCGGCTACAATGAGCAGTTCTTC. Its translation is CAWSTSGYNEQFF.

The chain links TRBV5-1 to TRBJ1-1, with 8 positions matching TRBD1. The germline gives CDR1 SGHRS, CDR2 YFSETQ. This CDR3 spans 14 amino acids. Losses at the gene ends were 3 bases for V and 6 bases for J; bases not matched to a gene: 7. CDR3 nucleotide sequence: TGCGCCAGCAGCTCCGGACAGGGTACGGCTGAAGCTTTCTTT. Amino acids: CASSSGQGTAEAFF. Supplemented by reference TRBV5-1 and TRBJ1-1, the full variable domain reads KAGVTQTPRYLIKTRGQQVTLSCSPISGHRSVSWYQQTPGQGLQFLFEYFSETQRNKGNFPGRFSGRQFSNSRSEMNVSTLELGDSALYLCASSSGQGTAEAFFGQGTRLTVV.

The genes are TRBV10-2 and TRBJ2-1, with D perhaps TRBD1 (5 bases). The germline V and J ends were trimmed by 1 base and 5 bases, with 15 bases remaining between them. The CDR3 totals 16 residues. Germline values: CDR1 WSHSY, CDR2 SAAADI. CDR3 sequence: CASSEYPQGRDNEQFF. CDR3 sequence (DNA): TGCGCCAGCAGTGAGTATCCCCAGGGTAGGGACAATGAGCAGTTCTTC.

This chain connects TRBV19 to TRBJ1-2; tentative D call: TRBD1 (6 bases). In germline, CDR1 is LNHDA, CDR2 SQIVND (reference sequence). V was cut by 6 bases and J by 3 bases, with 14 bases left in between. This CDR3 is 14 amino acids long. The CDR3 sequence is CASSVQGLHYGYTF. The CDR3 nucleotides read TGTGCCAGTAGCGTACAGGGATTGCACTATGGCTACACCTTC.

The rearrangement links TRBV30 to TRBJ2-7, with TRBD2 matching 9 bases. The germline V gene encodes CDR1 GTSNPN and CDR2 SVGIG (reference sequence). This CDR3 region has 13 residues. The trim removed 7 bases at V and 4 bases at J, leaving 8 bases unmatched. CDR3 region: CAYLSGSLYEQYF. The CDR3, as DNA: TGTGCCTACCTTAGCGGGAGTCTGTACGAGCAGTACTTC.